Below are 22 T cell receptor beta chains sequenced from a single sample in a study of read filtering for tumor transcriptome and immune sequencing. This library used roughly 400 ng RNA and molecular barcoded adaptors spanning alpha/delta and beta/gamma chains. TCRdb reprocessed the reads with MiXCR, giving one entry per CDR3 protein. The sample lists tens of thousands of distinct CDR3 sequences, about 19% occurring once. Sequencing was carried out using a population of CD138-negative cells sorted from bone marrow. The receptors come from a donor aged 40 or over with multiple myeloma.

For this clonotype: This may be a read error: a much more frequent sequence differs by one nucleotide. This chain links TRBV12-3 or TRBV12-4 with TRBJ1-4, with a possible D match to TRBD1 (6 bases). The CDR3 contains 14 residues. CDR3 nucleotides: TGTGCCGGCAGTCGCGGACGGAACAGGGCAAAACTGTTTTTT. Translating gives CAGSRGRNRAKLFF.

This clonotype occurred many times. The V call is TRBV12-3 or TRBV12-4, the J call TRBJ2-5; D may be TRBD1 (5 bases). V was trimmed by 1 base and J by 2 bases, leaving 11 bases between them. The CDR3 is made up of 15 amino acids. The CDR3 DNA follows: TGTGCCAGCAGTTTAGGCCAGGGTGGACAAGAGACCCAGTACTTC. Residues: CASSLGQGGQETQYF.

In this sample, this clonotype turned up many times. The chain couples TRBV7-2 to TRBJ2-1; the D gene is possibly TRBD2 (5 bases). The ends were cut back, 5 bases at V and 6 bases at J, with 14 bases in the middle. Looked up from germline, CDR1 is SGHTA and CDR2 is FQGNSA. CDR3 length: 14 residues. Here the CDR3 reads CASSRTAGTNEQFF. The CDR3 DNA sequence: TGTGCCAGCAGCCGGACCGCGGGTACCAATGAGCAGTTCTTC.

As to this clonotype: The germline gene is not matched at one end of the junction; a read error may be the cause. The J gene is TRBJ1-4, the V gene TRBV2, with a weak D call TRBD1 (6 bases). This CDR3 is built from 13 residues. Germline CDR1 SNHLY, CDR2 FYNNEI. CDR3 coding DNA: TGTGCCAGCAAGAGGGGGGAAGATGAAGAACTGTTTTTT. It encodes CASKRGEDEELFF.

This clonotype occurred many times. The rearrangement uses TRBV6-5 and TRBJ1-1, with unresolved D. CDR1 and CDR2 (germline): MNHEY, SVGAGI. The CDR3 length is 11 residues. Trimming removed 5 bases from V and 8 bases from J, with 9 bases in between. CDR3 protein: CASSREVEAFF. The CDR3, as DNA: TGTGCCAGCAGTCGGGAAGTAGAAGCTTTCTTT.

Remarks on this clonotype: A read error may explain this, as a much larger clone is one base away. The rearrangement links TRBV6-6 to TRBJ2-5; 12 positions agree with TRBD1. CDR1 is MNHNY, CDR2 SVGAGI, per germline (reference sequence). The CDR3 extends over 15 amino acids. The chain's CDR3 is CASSKPGQGAETQHF. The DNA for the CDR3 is TGTGCCAGCAGTAAACCGGGACAGGGGGCTGAGACCCAGCACTTC.

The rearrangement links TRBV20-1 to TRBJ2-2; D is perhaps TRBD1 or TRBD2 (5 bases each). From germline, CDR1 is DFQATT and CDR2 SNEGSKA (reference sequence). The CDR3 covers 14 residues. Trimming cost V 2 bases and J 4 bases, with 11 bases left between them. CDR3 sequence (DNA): TGCAGTGCTAGAACTCCGAGGGGCACCGGGGAGCTGTTTTTT. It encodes CSARTPRGTGELFF.

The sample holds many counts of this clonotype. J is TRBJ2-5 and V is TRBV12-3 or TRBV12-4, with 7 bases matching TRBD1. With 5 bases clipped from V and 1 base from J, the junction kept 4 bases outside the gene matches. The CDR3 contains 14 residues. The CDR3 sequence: CASSEGQLQETQYF. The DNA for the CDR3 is TGTGCCAGCAGTGAGGGACAGCTCCAAGAGACCCAGTACTTC.

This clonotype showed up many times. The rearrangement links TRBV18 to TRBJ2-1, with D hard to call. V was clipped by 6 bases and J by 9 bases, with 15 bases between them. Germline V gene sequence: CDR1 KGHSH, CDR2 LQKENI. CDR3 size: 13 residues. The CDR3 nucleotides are TGTGCCAGCTCTAGCCTGGATGTGAGTGAGCAGTTCTTC. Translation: CASSSLDVSEQFF.

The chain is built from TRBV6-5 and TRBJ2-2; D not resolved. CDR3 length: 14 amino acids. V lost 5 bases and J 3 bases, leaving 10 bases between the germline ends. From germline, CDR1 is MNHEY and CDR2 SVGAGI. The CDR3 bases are TGTGCCAGCAGTCACCCCCCGCACACCGGGGAGCTGTTTTTT. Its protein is CASSHPPHTGELFF.

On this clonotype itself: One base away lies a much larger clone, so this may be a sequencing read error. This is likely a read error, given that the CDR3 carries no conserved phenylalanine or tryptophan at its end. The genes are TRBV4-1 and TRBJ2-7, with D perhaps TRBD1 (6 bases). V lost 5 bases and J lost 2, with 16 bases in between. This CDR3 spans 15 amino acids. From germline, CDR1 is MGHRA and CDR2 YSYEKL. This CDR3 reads CASSSGTLTPYEQYL. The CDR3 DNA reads TGCGCCAGCAGCTCCGGGACACTCACCCCCTACGAGCAGTACCTC.

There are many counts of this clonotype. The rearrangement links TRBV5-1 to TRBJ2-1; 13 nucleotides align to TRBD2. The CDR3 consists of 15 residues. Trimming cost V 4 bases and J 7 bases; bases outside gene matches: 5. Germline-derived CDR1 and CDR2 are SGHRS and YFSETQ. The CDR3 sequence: CASSPTSGGWNEQFF. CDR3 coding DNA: TGCGCCAGCAGCCCGACTAGCGGGGGGTGGAATGAGCAGTTCTTC.

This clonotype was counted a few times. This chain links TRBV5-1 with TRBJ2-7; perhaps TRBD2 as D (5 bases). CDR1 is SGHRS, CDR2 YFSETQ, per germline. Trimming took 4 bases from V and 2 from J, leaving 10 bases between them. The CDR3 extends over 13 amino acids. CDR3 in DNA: TGCGCCAGCAGCCACGACGGGACCTACGAGCAGTACTTC. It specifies CASSHDGTYEQYF.

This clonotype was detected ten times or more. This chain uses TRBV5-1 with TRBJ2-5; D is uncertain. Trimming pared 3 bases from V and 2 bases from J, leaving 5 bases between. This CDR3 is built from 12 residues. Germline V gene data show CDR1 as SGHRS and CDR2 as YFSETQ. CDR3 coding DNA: TGCGCCAGCAGCTCGAATCAAGAGACCCAGTACTTC. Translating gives CASSSNQETQYF.

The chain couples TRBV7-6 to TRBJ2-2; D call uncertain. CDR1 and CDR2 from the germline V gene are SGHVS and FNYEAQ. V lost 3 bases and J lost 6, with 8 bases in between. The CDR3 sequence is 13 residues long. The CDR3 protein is CASSLTSPGELFF. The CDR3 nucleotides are TGTGCCAGCAGCTTGACCTCACCCGGGGAGCTGTTTTTT.

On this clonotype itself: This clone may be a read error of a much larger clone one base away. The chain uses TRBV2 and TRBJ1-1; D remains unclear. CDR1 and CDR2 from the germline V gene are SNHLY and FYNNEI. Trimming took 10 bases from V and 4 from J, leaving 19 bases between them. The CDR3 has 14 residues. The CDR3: CANQLDSASTEAFF. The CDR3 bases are TGTGCCAACCAATTGGACTCGGCGAGCACTGAAGCTTTCTTT.

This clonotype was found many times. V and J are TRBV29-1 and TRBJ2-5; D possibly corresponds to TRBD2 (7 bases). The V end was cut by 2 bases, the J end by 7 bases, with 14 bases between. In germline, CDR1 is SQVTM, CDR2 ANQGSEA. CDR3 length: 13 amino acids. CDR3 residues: CSVERGGGGTQYF. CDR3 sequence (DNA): TGCAGCGTTGAAAGGGGGGGTGGCGGGACCCAGTACTTC.

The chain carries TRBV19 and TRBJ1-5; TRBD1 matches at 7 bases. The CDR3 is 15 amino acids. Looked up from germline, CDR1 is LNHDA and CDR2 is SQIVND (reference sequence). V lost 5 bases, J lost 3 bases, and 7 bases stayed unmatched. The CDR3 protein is CASSVTGVHNQPQHF. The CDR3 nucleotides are TGTGCCAGTAGTGTCACAGGGGTTCACAATCAGCCCCAGCATTTT.

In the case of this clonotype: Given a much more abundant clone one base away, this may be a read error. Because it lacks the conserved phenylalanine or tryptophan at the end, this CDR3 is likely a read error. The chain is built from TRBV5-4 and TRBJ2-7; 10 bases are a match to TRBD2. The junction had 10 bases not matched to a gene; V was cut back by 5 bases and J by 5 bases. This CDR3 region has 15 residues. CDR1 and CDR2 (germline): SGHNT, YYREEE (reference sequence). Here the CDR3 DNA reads TGTGCCAGCAGAAGGACTAGCGGAGGGGAGCACGAGCAGTACTAC. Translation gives CASRRTSGGEHEQYY.

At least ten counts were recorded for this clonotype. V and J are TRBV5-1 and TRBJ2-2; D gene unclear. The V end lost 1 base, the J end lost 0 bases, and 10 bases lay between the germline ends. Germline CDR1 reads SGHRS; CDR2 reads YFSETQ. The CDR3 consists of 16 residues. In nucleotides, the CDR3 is TGCGCCAGCAGCTTGATAAGCGCAACGAACACCGGGGAGCTGTTTTTT. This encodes CASSLISATNTGELFF. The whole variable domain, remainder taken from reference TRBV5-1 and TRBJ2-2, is KAGVTQTPRYLIKTRGQQVTLSCSPISGHRSVSWYQQTPGQGLQFLFEYFSETQRNKGNFPGRFSGRQFSNSRSEMNVSTLELGDSALYLCASSLISATNTGELFFGEGSRLTVL.

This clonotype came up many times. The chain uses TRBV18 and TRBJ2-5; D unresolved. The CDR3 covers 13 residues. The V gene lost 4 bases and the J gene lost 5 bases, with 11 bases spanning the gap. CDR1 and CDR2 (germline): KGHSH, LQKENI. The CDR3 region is CASSQLVAETQYF. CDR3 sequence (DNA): TGTGCCAGCTCACAGTTGGTGGCGGAGACCCAGTACTTC.

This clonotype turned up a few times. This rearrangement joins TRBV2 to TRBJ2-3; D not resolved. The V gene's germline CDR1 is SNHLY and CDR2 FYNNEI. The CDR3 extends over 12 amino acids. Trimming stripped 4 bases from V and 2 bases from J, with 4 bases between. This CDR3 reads CASSGDTDTQYF. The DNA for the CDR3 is TGTGCCAGCAGTGGGGACACAGATACGCAGTATTTT.